A selection of T cell receptor beta chains follows, all from one sample in a study of T cell responses to AZD1222 COVID-19 vaccine. The assay was immunoSEQ multiplex PCR, and TCRdb's table has in-frame clones only and misses some. This table holds over 95,000 clones, 87% found once. Source: peripheral blood, taken on day 0 of AZD1222 vaccination. All receptors come from an adult in good health. Both conserved end residues are part of each CDR3. The order of the fields is J gene, clone size, V gene, D gene, CDR3 DNA, CDR3 protein. D genes are given only for firm matches. Clone size is given for some rows only: seen once, a few or many times, or a class if the clone is expanded.

j_call: TRBJ1-5; clone_size: NA; v_call: TRBV19; d_call: NA; cdr3_nt: TGTGCCAGTAGTATCCTCAGGGGAATGGGCAATCAGCCCCAGCATTTT; cdr3_aa: CASSILRGMGNQPQHF
j_call: TRBJ2-5; clone_size: NA; v_call: TRBV7-9; d_call: TRBD1; cdr3_nt: TGTGCCAGCAGCTTAGATACCGGGACAGAAAAAGAGACCCAGTACTTC; cdr3_aa: CASSLDTGTEKETQYF
j_call: TRBJ2-2; clone_size: NA; v_call: TRBV7-9; d_call: TRBD2; cdr3_nt: TGTGCCAGCAGCCGCAGACTAGCGGGAGGGCCTTGGAACACCGGGGAGCTGTTTTTT; cdr3_aa: CASSRRLAGGPWNTGELFF
j_call: TRBJ1-3; clone_size: few; v_call: TRBV7-9; d_call: TRBD1; cdr3_nt: TGTGCCAGCAGCCGGACAGGGTCGCGTTTCTACTCTGGAAACACCATATATTTT; cdr3_aa: CASSRTGSRFYSGNTIYF
j_call: TRBJ1-2; clone_size: once; v_call: TRBV6-5; d_call: NA; cdr3_nt: TGTGCCAGCACTGCGAAAGCTAACTATGGCTACACCTTC; cdr3_aa: CASTAKANYGYTF
j_call: TRBJ1-3; clone_size: NA; v_call: TRBV23-1; d_call: NA; cdr3_nt: TGCGCCAGCAGGGACAAGACGCCATCTGGAAACACCATATATTTT; cdr3_aa: CASRDKTPSGNTIYF
j_call: TRBJ2-1; clone_size: NA; v_call: TRBV29-1; d_call: NA; cdr3_nt: TGCAGCGTTGCACAGGCCAATGAGCAGTTCTTC; cdr3_aa: CSVAQANEQFF
j_call: TRBJ1-2; clone_size: NA; v_call: TRBV27; d_call: TRBD1; cdr3_nt: TGTGCCAGCAGTAAGATAGGGGGCCCCTTTGGCTACACCTTC; cdr3_aa: CASSKIGGPFGYTF
j_call: TRBJ2-5; clone_size: NA; v_call: TRBV7-2; d_call: NA; cdr3_nt: TGTGCCAGCACCCCCCGGGACGTAGAGACCCAGTACTTC; cdr3_aa: CASTPRDVETQYF
j_call: TRBJ1-5; clone_size: once; v_call: TRBV30; d_call: NA; cdr3_nt: TGTGCCTGGAGTGTAGAGCAGATTAATCAGCCCCAGCATTTT; cdr3_aa: CAWSVEQINQPQHF
j_call: TRBJ1-5; clone_size: once; v_call: TRBV27; d_call: NA; cdr3_nt: TGTGCCAGCAGTTGGACATACAATCAGCCCCAGCATTTT; cdr3_aa: CASSWTYNQPQHF
j_call: TRBJ2-4; clone_size: NA; v_call: TRBV19; d_call: TRBD2; cdr3_nt: TGTGCCAGTAGTAGGACTAGCGGGGGGGCTGTCAAAAACATTCAGTACTTC; cdr3_aa: CASSRTSGGAVKNIQYF
j_call: TRBJ2-1; clone_size: NA; v_call: TRBV29-1; d_call: TRBD2; cdr3_nt: TGCAGCGTTGAACGTGGGACTAGCGTATACAATGAGCAGTTCTTC; cdr3_aa: CSVERGTSVYNEQFF
j_call: TRBJ2-5; clone_size: NA; v_call: TRBV19; d_call: NA; cdr3_nt: TGTGCCAGTAAAGCCCCTGAACGGGAGACCCAGTACTTC; cdr3_aa: CASKAPERETQYF
j_call: TRBJ1-4; clone_size: once; v_call: TRBV4-2; d_call: NA; cdr3_nt: TGTGCCAGCAGCCAAGATAAGAGGGCCGACACTACTAATGAAAAACTGTTTTTT; cdr3_aa: CASSQDKRADTTNEKLFF
j_call: TRBJ1-2; clone_size: NA; v_call: TRBV18; d_call: NA; cdr3_nt: TGTGCCAGCTCACCATTGCCGGGTTCCTATGGCTACACCTTC; cdr3_aa: CASSPLPGSYGYTF
j_call: TRBJ2-5; clone_size: NA; v_call: TRBV20-1; d_call: NA; cdr3_nt: TGCAGTGCCCAACGGAATCGGTACTTC; cdr3_aa: CSAQRNRYF
j_call: TRBJ2-3; clone_size: NA; v_call: TRBV13; d_call: TRBD2; cdr3_nt: TGTGCCAGCAGCTTAGGTACTAGCGGGGGCCGCACAGATACGCAGTATTTT; cdr3_aa: CASSLGTSGGRTDTQYF
j_call: TRBJ1-1; clone_size: NA; v_call: TRBV7-3; d_call: NA; cdr3_nt: TGTGCCAGCAGCTTAATGCGGCTGAACACTGAAGCTTTCTTT; cdr3_aa: CASSLMRLNTEAFF
j_call: TRBJ1-1; clone_size: NA; v_call: TRBV29-1; d_call: NA; cdr3_nt: TGCAGCGCCGCTAGAGCAGGGGAACCACCTTTCTTT; cdr3_aa: CSAARAGEPPFF
j_call: TRBJ1-6; clone_size: NA; v_call: TRBV7-6; d_call: NA; cdr3_nt: TGTGCCAGCAGCTTAACGGAGGGGTCACCCCTCCACTTT; cdr3_aa: CASSLTEGSPLHF
j_call: TRBJ2-3; clone_size: NA; v_call: TRBV6-5; d_call: NA; cdr3_nt: TGTGCCAGCAGTACCCGGGACGCCAGCCCAGATACGCAGTATTTT; cdr3_aa: CASSTRDASPDTQYF
j_call: TRBJ2-2; clone_size: NA; v_call: TRBV9; d_call: NA; cdr3_nt: TGTGCCAGCAGCTCCAGCACAGGGACGAACACCGGGGAGCTGTTTTTT; cdr3_aa: CASSSSTGTNTGELFF
j_call: TRBJ1-5; clone_size: NA; v_call: TRBV19; d_call: NA; cdr3_nt: TGTGCCAGTAGTATAGGGACACGGGACATCTCTCAGCCCCAGCATTTT; cdr3_aa: CASSIGTRDISQPQHF
j_call: TRBJ1-1; clone_size: NA; v_call: TRBV6-5; d_call: NA; cdr3_nt: TGTGCCAGCAGTTACGAAAACCGGGGCACTGAAGCTTTCTTT; cdr3_aa: CASSYENRGTEAFF